The source of this TCR beta chain is a study of T cells in Graves' hyperthyroidism and ophthalmopathy. Overall study results and limits: Among clonotypes expanded in thyroid above 0.001, most were also found in blood. A 13 V-J model separated ophthalmopathy from stable hyperthyroidism.

RNA transcripts were the template for amplifying TCR beta CDR3 regions. The study used the HTBI primer set for a first-round RT-PCR of the TCR CDR3. TCRdb reanalysed the multiplex PCR reads using MiXCR and keeps one entry per CDR3 protein. The table lists a few hundred thousand distinct CDR3 sequences, around 15% of them singletons. This clonotype came up many times. What it binds is not known. CDR1 SQVTM and CDR2 ANQGSEA come from the germline V gene. V lost 3 bases to trimming and J lost 0 bases; unmatched junction nucleotides: 5. The CDR3 totals 15 residues. Clinical symptoms, serum thyroxine and TRAb, thyroid ultrasound and orbital computed tomography together formed the diagnostic basis.

The receptor's source is a woman in her fifties or sixties with Graves' hyperthyroidism that later progressed to Graves' ophthalmopathy. The gene calls are TRBV29-1 and TRBJ2-1; 7 bases are shared with TRBD1. The sample taken for sequencing was blood. The CDR3, as DNA: TGCAGCGTTGACCCTAACAGGGGCTCCTACAATGAGCAGTTCTTC. The encoded protein is CSVDPNRGSYNEQFF.